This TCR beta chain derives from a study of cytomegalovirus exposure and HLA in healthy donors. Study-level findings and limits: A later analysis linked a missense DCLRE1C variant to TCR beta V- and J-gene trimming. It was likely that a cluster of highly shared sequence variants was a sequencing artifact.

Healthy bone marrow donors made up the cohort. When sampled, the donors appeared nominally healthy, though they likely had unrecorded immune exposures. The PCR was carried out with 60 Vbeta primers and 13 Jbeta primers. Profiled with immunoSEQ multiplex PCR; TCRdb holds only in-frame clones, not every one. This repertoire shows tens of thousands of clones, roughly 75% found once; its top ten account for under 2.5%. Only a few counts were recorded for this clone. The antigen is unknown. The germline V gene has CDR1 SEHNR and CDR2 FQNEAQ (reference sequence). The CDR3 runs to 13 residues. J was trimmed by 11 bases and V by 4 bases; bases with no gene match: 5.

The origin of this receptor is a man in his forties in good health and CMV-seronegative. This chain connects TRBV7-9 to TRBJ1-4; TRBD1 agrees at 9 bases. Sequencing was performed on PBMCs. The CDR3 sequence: CASSSDRGEKLFF. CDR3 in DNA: TGTGCCAGCAGCTCCGACAGGGGGGAGAAACTGTTTTTT.